These 8 T cell receptor beta chains were all obtained from the same sample, sequenced in a study of T cell repertoires in cytomegalovirus infection. Their recognized antigens are unknown. TCRdb re-called the reads with MiXCR, one entry per CDR3 protein. The sample shows around 100,000 distinct CDR3 sequences, about 9.5% of them seen only once. The sample comprised PBMCs, sequenced either directly or after in vitro stimulation (not recorded which). The source of these receptors is a human donor in good health (CMV status not recorded). Some clones in this sample may be carry-over from other donors' samples.

This clonotype was found many times. The gene calls are TRBV7-2 and TRBJ2-5; tentative D call: TRBD2 (5 bases). Trimming cost V 5 bases and J 5 bases, with 12 bases left between them. The CDR3 sequence is 13 residues long. The V gene's germline CDR1 is SGHTA and CDR2 FQGNSA. The CDR3 reads CASSTRAGETQYF. For the CDR3, the DNA is TGTGCCAGCAGCACGAGGGCCGGGGAGACCCAGTACTTC.

Only a few counts were recorded for this clonotype. The chain recombines TRBV5-6 with TRBJ2-1, with 10 nucleotides matching TRBD1. V was clipped by 4 bases and J by 4 bases; unmatched bases: 5. Looked up from germline, CDR1 is SGHDT and CDR2 is YYEEEE. This CDR3 has 15 amino acids. This chain's CDR3 is CASSEDRGRYNEQFF. The CDR3 DNA follows: TGTGCCAGCAGCGAAGACAGGGGGCGGTACAATGAGCAGTTCTTC.

This clonotype was seen ten or more times. The V call is TRBV10-3, the J call TRBJ2-1; the D gene is possibly TRBD1 (6 bases). Germline CDR1 and CDR2: ENHRY and SYGVKD. The V end was cut by 5 bases, the J end by 0 bases, with 20 bases between. This CDR3 comprises 18 residues. CDR3 sequence (DNA): TGTGCCATCAGTCTCTATTCAGTTACAGGGTTCTCCTACAATGAGCAGTTCTTC. It translates to CAISLYSVTGFSYNEQFF.

Many counts were recorded for this clonotype. This chain connects TRBV7-2 to TRBJ2-5; maybe TRBD2 (5 bases). CDR1 is SGHTA and CDR2 is FQGNSA in the germline V gene. The CDR3 totals 11 residues. The V and J ends lost 5 bases and 7 bases respectively, with 8 bases between them. CDR3 coding DNA: TGTGCCAGCAGCCCGGAGGTGACCCAGTACTTC. This codes for CASSPEVTQYF.

This clonotype occurred a few times. This chain uses TRBV7-2 with TRBJ2-5, with a tentative D call TRBD1 (6 bases). In germline, CDR1 is SGHTA, CDR2 FQGNSA. Trimming left V 4 bases short and J 9 bases short, with 15 bases between. The CDR3 runs to 13 residues. The CDR3 DNA sequence: TGTGCCAGCAGCTCTAACAGGGAGCAGGCCCAGTACTTC. This codes for CASSSNREQAQYF.

This clonotype was counted many times. The chain recombines TRBV19 with TRBJ1-1; D gene uncertain. Deletions cut 3 bases from V and 8 bases from J, with 13 bases between. CDR1 is LNHDA and CDR2 is SQIVND in the germline V gene (reference sequence). The CDR3 length is 13 residues. The CDR3 protein is CASSMKLRYEAFF. CDR3 in DNA: TGTGCCAGTAGTATGAAACTCCGATACGAAGCTTTCTTT.

This clonotype was recorded many times. The V call is TRBV28, the J call TRBJ2-1, with 10 bases fitting TRBD2. V lost 2 bases, J lost 0 bases, and 10 bases stayed unmatched. The CDR3 totals 19 residues. From germline, CDR1 is MDHEN and CDR2 SYDVKM. The CDR3 loop is CASSLNSGRATSSYNEQFF. The CDR3 bases are TGTGCCAGCAGTTTAAACAGCGGGAGGGCTACTAGCTCCTACAATGAGCAGTTCTTC.

This clonotype was recorded a few times. The CDR3 DNA reads as TGTGCCAGCAGTCCTACGGGACTAGCGACCCTGACCTACGAGCAGTACTTC. This encodes CASSPTGLATLTYEQYF. The V gene is TRBV12-3 or TRBV12-4, the J gene TRBJ2-7, with 10 bases fitting TRBD2. There are 17 residues in the CDR3. The junction had 12 bases not matched to a gene; V was cut back by 5 bases and J by 2 bases.